Each of the 17 T cell receptor beta chains below was sequenced from the same sample in a study of cytomegalovirus exposure and HLA in healthy donors. Clones were sequenced by immunoSEQ multiplex PCR, and TCRdb holds only the in-frame ones, with some missing. The data contain more than 100,000 clones, more than 70% of them singletons. Sample: PBMCs. These receptor sequences come from a man aged 30 to 39 in good health and CMV-seronegative.

The chain recombines TRBV10-1 with TRBJ2-1, with TRBD2 matching over 14 bases. CDR1 WNHNN and CDR2 SYGVQD come from the germline V gene (reference sequence). The CDR3 runs 18 residues. Trimming took 5 bases from V and 8 from J; bases not matched to a gene: 14. CDR3 amino acids: CASSRKPGTSGSLHEQFF. In DNA, the CDR3 is TGCGCCAGCAGTAGAAAACCCGGGACTAGCGGGAGCTTACATGAGCAGTTCTTC.

The chain carries TRBV25-1 and TRBJ1-1, with D unclear. The CDR3 extends over 14 amino acids. Germline assignment: CDR1 MGHDK and CDR2 SYGVNS. The germline V and J ends were trimmed by 3 bases and 3 bases, with 11 bases remaining between them. The DNA of the CDR3 is TGTGCCAGCAGTGATGAACAGCCTTACACTGAAGCTTTCTTT. Residues: CASSDEQPYTEAFF.

This clone was observed once. The rearrangement joins TRBV7-2 to TRBJ2-7, with TRBD1 as a possible D gene (6 bases). In germline, CDR1 is SGHTA, CDR2 FQGNSA. Trimming removed 5 bases from V and 0 bases from J, with 14 bases in between. The length of the CDR3 is 15 residues. The CDR3 region has the DNA TGTGCCAGCAGCCTACAGGGATTTAGCTCCTACGAGCAGTACTTC. Amino acids: CASSLQGFSSYEQYF.

The V and J genes are TRBV7-9 and TRBJ1-5; tentatively, D is TRBD1 (5 bases). Trimming cost V 4 bases and J 3 bases, with 10 bases left between them. The CDR3 sequence is 14 residues long. Germline-derived CDR1 and CDR2 are SEHNR and FQNEAQ (reference sequence). CDR3 sequence (DNA): TGTGCCAGCAGCTATCAGACAGACAATCAGCCCCAGCATTTT. It is translated as CASSYQTDNQPQHF. The variable domain in full, completed from reference TRBV7-9 and TRBJ1-5, reads DTGVSQNPRHKITKRGQNVTFRCDPISEHNRLYWYRQTLGQGPEFLTYFQNEAQLEKSRLLSDRFSAERPKGSFSTLEIQRTEQGDSAMYLCASSYQTDNQPQHFGDGTRLSIL.

The rearrangement uses TRBV5-6 and TRBJ2-1, with 7 bases that match TRBD2. Germline-derived CDR1 and CDR2 are SGHDT and YYEEEE. V trimming: 4 bases; J trimming: 8 bases; junction bases outside the gene matches: 18. CDR3 length: 17 amino acids. The CDR3 bases are TGTGCCAGCAGCCTTTGGACTAGTTATGAGGATTATGATGAGCAGTTCTTC. Encoded protein: CASSLWTSYEDYDEQFF.

This chain links TRBV7-9 with TRBJ1-1; 11 nucleotides agree with TRBD1. Unmatched junction bases numbered 3, after V lost 1 base and J lost 5 bases. The germline CDR1 and CDR2 sequences are SEHNR and FQNEAQ (reference sequence). The CDR3 is 15 amino acids. CDR3 residues: CASSLGGTGGTEAFF. The CDR3 DNA is TGTGCCAGCAGCTTAGGCGGGACAGGGGGTACTGAAGCTTTCTTT. Drawing the rest from reference TRBV7-9 and TRBJ1-1, the complete variable domain is DTGVSQNPRHKITKRGQNVTFRCDPISEHNRLYWYRQTLGQGPEFLTYFQNEAQLEKSRLLSDRFSAERPKGSFSTLEIQRTEQGDSAMYLCASSLGGTGGTEAFFGQGTRLTVV.

The chain couples TRBV6-6 to TRBJ2-1; D remains ambiguous. The germline V gene encodes CDR1 MNHNY and CDR2 SVGAGI (reference sequence). V was shortened by 8 bases and J by 2 bases, with 13 bases between the two germline ends. This CDR3 region has 14 residues. This CDR3 is CASGEEPTYNEQFF. CDR3 nucleotides: TGTGCCAGCGGTGAGGAGCCGACCTACAATGAGCAGTTCTTC.

CDR3 nucleotide sequence: TGTGCCAGCAGCTTAGGGACTAGCGGGTCCACAGATACGCAGTATTTT. Its protein is CASSLGTSGSTDTQYF. The rearrangement uses TRBV11-3 and TRBJ2-3; TRBD2 matches 11 bases. This CDR3 contains 16 residues. Unmatched junction bases numbered 2, after V lost 1 base and J lost 2 bases. The germline gives CDR1 SGHNT, CDR2 YENEEA.

The V call is TRBV18, the J call TRBJ2-3; 8 nucleotides match TRBD2. V gave up 6 bases and J gave up 5 bases; unmatched junction bases: 7. The germline V gene encodes CDR1 KGHSH and CDR2 LQKENI. CDR3 length: 14 amino acids. CDR3: CASSPLAGLDTQYF. CDR3 nucleotide sequence: TGTGCCAGCTCCCCTTTAGCGGGATTAGATACGCAGTATTTT.

V gene TRBV5-6 combines with J gene TRBJ2-1; 13 nucleotides match TRBD2. Unmatched junction bases numbered 6, after V lost 1 base and J lost 8 bases. Germline CDR1 reads SGHDT; CDR2 reads YYEEEE. This CDR3 contains 16 residues. The CDR3 bases are TGTGCCAGCAGCTTGCTCGGGACTAGCGGGATTGATGAGCAGTTCTTC. This gives the protein CASSLLGTSGIDEQFF.

V usage is TRBV5-1 and J usage is TRBJ2-1, with 8 bases lining up with TRBD2. Germline V gene lookup returns CDR1 SGHRS and CDR2 YFSETQ. With 0 bases clipped from V and 4 bases from J, the junction kept 3 bases outside the gene matches. This CDR3 has 15 residues. The CDR3 loop reads CASSLGGLAYNEQFF. The CDR3 DNA sequence: TGCGCCAGCAGCTTGGGCGGACTAGCTTACAATGAGCAGTTCTTC.

V gene TRBV5-1 combines with J gene TRBJ2-3; 10 bases agree with TRBD2. V lost 4 bases and J lost 3; bases outside the gene matches: 8. CDR1 is SGHRS, CDR2 YFSETQ, per germline. This CDR3 has 16 amino acids. The CDR3 loop is CASSTQTGLATDTQYF. CDR3 DNA sequence: TGCGCCAGCAGCACGCAAACGGGACTAGCGACAGATACGCAGTATTTT. Together with reference TRBV5-1 and TRBJ2-3, the CDR3 gives the full variable domain: KAGVTQTPRYLIKTRGQQVTLSCSPISGHRSVSWYQQTPGQGLQFLFEYFSETQRNKGNFPGRFSGRQFSNSRSEMNVSTLELGDSALYLCASSTQTGLATDTQYFGPGTRLTVL.

The chain employs TRBV10-2 and TRBJ2-2; no firm D call. This CDR3 comprises 14 residues. Germline CDR1 and CDR2: WSHSY and SAAADI. V shed 5 bases and J shed 1 base, with 8 bases lying between them. The CDR3 sequence: CASSLTVNTGELFF. CDR3 bases: TGCGCCAGCAGTCTAACCGTGAACACCGGGGAGCTGTTTTTT.

This chain joins TRBV7-3 and TRBJ2-1; tentative D call: TRBD1 (6 bases). The CDR3 has 15 amino acids. The germline gives CDR1 SGHTA, CDR2 FQGTGA. The V end was cut by 2 bases, the J end by 2 bases, with 10 bases between. CDR3 residues: CASSLSRGTYNEQFF. The CDR3 DNA reads as TGTGCCAGCAGCTTATCGAGGGGGACCTACAATGAGCAGTTCTTC. The complete variable domain, with remaining parts taken from reference TRBV7-3 and TRBJ2-1, reads GAGVSQTPSNKVTEKGKYVELRCDPISGHTALYWYRQSLGQGPEFLIYFQGTGAADDSGLPNDRFFAVRPEGSVSTLKIQRTERGDSAVYLCASSLSRGTYNEQFFGPGTRLTVL.

The chain couples TRBV7-9 to TRBJ1-5; TRBD1 matches at 10 bases. V lost 5 bases, J lost 9 bases, and 19 bases stayed unmatched. Germline loops: CDR1 SEHNR, CDR2 FQNEAQ (reference sequence). The CDR3 has 18 amino acids. The CDR3 DNA reads as TGTGCCAGCAGCGCAAACCGGGACAGGGGTTATTTGGTCCGGCCCCAGCATTTT. Its translation is CASSANRDRGYLVRPQHF.

The rearrangement uses TRBV10-3 and TRBJ2-7; D might be TRBD1 (6 bases). Looked up from germline, CDR1 is ENHRY and CDR2 is SYGVKD. The ends were cut back, 6 bases at V and 9 bases at J, with 12 bases in the middle. The CDR3 is 11 residues long. In nucleotides, the CDR3 is TGTGCCATCAGCATTACAGGGCGGCAGTACTTC. This encodes CAISITGRQYF.

This chain uses TRBV7-9 with TRBJ2-1, with 10 bases matching TRBD2. Germline CDR1 reads SEHNR; CDR2 reads FQNEAQ (reference sequence). J lost 9 bases, V lost 7 bases, and 12 bases had no gene match. The CDR3 runs to 15 residues. CDR3 amino acids: CASNLLGTSDGEQFF. DNA of the CDR3: TGTGCCAGCAACCTCCTAGGGACTAGCGACGGTGAGCAGTTCTTC.